This T cell receptor (beta chain) stems from a study of Graves' ophthalmopathy and Graves' hyperthyroidism. TCR beta CDR3 amplification used RNA transcripts. The authors performed first-round RT-PCR with HTBI primers and then a second-round multiplex PCR. TCRdb re-called the multiplex PCR reads through MiXCR, storing one row per CDR3 protein. This repertoire shows 340,000 or so distinct CDR3 sequences, about a sixth found once; its top ten account for over 9%. This clonotype has ten or more counts. A much larger clonotype is one base distant, so this may be a read error. Thyroid ultrasound, orbital computed tomography, TRAb, serum thyroxine and clinical symptoms formed the basis of diagnosis. The sequencing sample was made of peripheral blood. This clonotype originated in an adult man with Graves' ophthalmopathy.

CDR3 sequence (DNA): TGTGCCAGCAGCCGGGACAGGGGTAACTATGGCTACACCTTC. Protein: CASSRDRGNYGYTF. The rearrangement uses TRBV4-2 and TRBJ1-2, with 10 bases aligning to TRBD1. J was trimmed by 1 base and V by 4 bases; bases with no gene match: 0. The CDR3 is 14 residues long. CDR1 is LGHNA, CDR2 YNFKEQ, per germline.